This T cell receptor beta chain was found in a study of beta chain features in type 1 diabetes (dated by TCRdb to 2017 to 2018). About the full investigation: Patients and healthy donors did not differ in mean age, gender distribution, total cell number or subset yield. Regulatory and stem cell-like memory subsets were isolated from only 8 patients and roughly 8 healthy donors, whereas naive and central memory subsets came from all 30 or so donors. In the study, TCRB repertoires of sorted circulating CD4+ T cell subsets from recently diagnosed type 1 diabetes patients were compared with those of matched healthy donors. Across all samples, around 100 million sorted cells were examined, and cell number per subset correlated strongly with RNA yield.

Only a few counts were recorded for this clone. The target of this receptor is not known. It has no much larger one-base neighbor in the sample; base qualities were not kept. Each donor gave one peripheral blood draw, roughly 110 mL on average, collected into heparinised tubes. Using a panel that included CD45RO, CCR7, CD25, CD127, CD95 and CD27, naive, central memory, regulatory and stem cell-like memory CD4+ T cells were sorted on a BD FACSAria II. Purity was above 95% for every sorted population. PBMCs were isolated right away by Lymphoprep density gradient centrifugation and were stained directly, without culture. To minimize batch effects, samples were stained and sorted in pairs, one healthy donor with one patient per experiment. Here is what the overall study found, with its caveats: Only small numbers of individuals were included in the HLA sub-analyses, which left unresolved whether HLA type had any influence on TCRB rearrangement. Naive, central memory and regulatory TCRB repertoires appeared to be more similar among patients than among healthy donors. PCR may preferentially amplify shorter templates, but because patient and control samples were amplified and corrected together, any resulting skew would affect both groups equally. At VDJ recombination sites, type 1 diabetes patients had fewer insertions and more deleted nucleotides, which implies abnormalities in thymic rearrangement. In all four CD4+ subsets, TCRB CDR3 length was moderately but significantly shorter in type 1 diabetes patients. Because cDNA rather than genomic DNA was sequenced, highly expressing activated cells could have been over-represented, although no difference in activation and CD3 levels was found between groups.

The entire amount of isolated RNA was reverse transcribed using the High Capacity cDNA Reverse Transcription Kit, so the sequenced TCRB transcripts were expressed ones. Deep immunoSEQ sequencing was performed on naive, central memory and regulatory T cell samples, with an average of roughly 3.5 million total reads per sample. Sorted cells were lysed in RLT buffer and RNA was extracted with DNase-treated RNeasy Micro or Mini kits, depending on cell number. Each cell subset was processed on its own to prevent cross-contamination, while patient and healthy donor samples were processed together. The immunoSEQ multiplex PCR was used to amplify TCRB sequences from cDNA, generating 87-bp fragments that spanned the CDR3 region. Amplicons were sequenced on the Illumina HiSeq platform. As for the original processing: Synthetic template baselines were used to correct PCR bias computationally, reads within Hamming distance 2 were collapsed, and singletons that could not be merged were discarded. Reads were aligned against IMGT so that V, D and J genes, CDR3 length and insertions or deletions at six rearrangement sites could be assigned. Clonotype counts were normalized to sorted cell number within each subset before computing true diversity and Gini coefficients with the tcR R package. The overlap coefficient, calculated on TCRB nucleotide sequences, was used to quantify repertoire sharing. Held by TCRdb, this immuneACCESS table contains in-frame sequences only and omits some clones. Under half of the omission traces to an unresolved V gene where checked; the cause of the rest is unknown. The DNA gave D and trimming, while V, J and clone size come from that table. Present in this sample are about 150,000 clones, about a tenth of which were seen just once. The top ten clones comprise 0.4% to 0.55% of the sample.

The CDR3 holds 14 amino acids from the cysteine to the phenylalanine. Only the CDR3 DNA is retained, 42 bases long and in frame from the first base. Trimming removed 3 bases from V and 5 bases from J, leaving 13 bases between the germline ends. CDR1 and CDR2 are read off the germline V gene (reference sequence) as SEHNR and FQNEAQ. The sample comprised central memory CD4+ T cells from blood. The sequence was obtained from a man aged 25-45 years with type 1 diabetes. The sequence joins TRBV7-9 to TRBJ1-1; D gene: possibly TRBD1, on 6 matching bases. The CDR3 reads as follows: CASSLKGGNTEAFF. The sequenced DNA is TGTGCCAGCAGCTTGAAAGGGGGTAATACTGAAGCTTTCTTT.